These 22 T cell receptor beta chains were sequenced from one sample in a study of T cell repertoires in cytomegalovirus infection. One entry per CDR3 protein, called by TCRdb with MiXCR from the reads. The sample holds about 920,000 distinct CDR3 sequences, around a third seen once. These TCRs' antigens remain unknown. This sample comprised cultured CD8+ T cells from PBMCs, obtained from culture after CMV antigen stimulation. The receptors stem from a human donor in good health (CMV status not recorded). Some clones in this sample may be carry-over from other donors' samples.

This chain joins TRBV7-4 and TRBJ2-7; tentatively, D is TRBD2 (5 bases). V lost 5 bases, J lost 0 bases, and 14 bases lay in between. This CDR3 spans 15 amino acids. The germline V gene encodes CDR1 SGHVT and CDR2 SQSDAQ. CDR3 sequence: CASSARVGSSYEQYF. Here the CDR3 DNA reads TGTGCCAGCAGCGCCAGAGTTGGGAGCTCCTACGAGCAGTACTTC.

The V and J genes are TRBV4-2 and TRBJ2-5, with 10 bases identical to TRBD2. The ends lost 0 bases at V and 5 bases at J; junction bases unmatched: 6. Germline V gene lookup returns CDR1 LGHNA and CDR2 YNFKEQ. The CDR3 sequence is 16 residues long. Written as DNA, the CDR3 is TGTGCCAGCAGCCAAGAAGGAGCGGGGGGGCTCGAGACCCAGTACTTC. Translated, it gives CASSQEGAGGLETQYF.

This clonotype occurred many times. The chain has TRBV7-9 and TRBJ1-5; D unclear. The V gene lost 1 base and the J gene lost 7 bases, with 11 bases spanning the gap. The germline CDR1 and CDR2 sequences are SEHNR and FQNEAQ (reference sequence). The CDR3 consists of 14 residues. CDR3 sequence (DNA): TGTGCCAGCAGCTTAGTAGGGATCAAGCAGCCCCAGCATTTT. Amino acid sequence: CASSLVGIKQPQHF.

The table lists this clonotype with a count of one. The DNA for the CDR3 is TGTGCCAGCAGCCTCGACACCATGGAAGCTTTCTTT. Amino acids: CASSLDTMEAFF. The chain combines TRBV6-2 or TRBV6-3 with TRBJ1-1; D unclear. The CDR3 spans 12 residues. V lost 6 bases and J lost 8, with 13 bases in between. Germline assignment: CDR1 MNHEY and CDR2 SVGEGT.

This rearrangement joins TRBV15 to TRBJ2-7, with no clear D. V was cut by 0 bases and J by 4 bases, with 4 bases left in between. The V gene's germline CDR1 is LNHNV and CDR2 YYDKDF (reference sequence). The CDR3 has 12 residues. The CDR3 here is CATSRDGYEQYF. Here the CDR3 DNA reads TGTGCCACCAGCAGAGATGGATACGAGCAGTACTTC.

This clonotype occurred a few times. This chain uses TRBV7-8 with TRBJ1-3; 7 bases match TRBD1. CDR1 and CDR2 (germline): SGHVS, FQNEAQ. This CDR3 spans 14 amino acids. J lost 3 bases, V lost 4 bases, and 3 bases had no gene match. CDR3 DNA sequence: TGTGCCAGCAGCTACCGACAGGGTGGAAACACCATATATTTT. This translates into CASSYRQGGNTIYF. Based on the CDR3 plus reference TRBV7-8 and TRBJ1-3, the full variable domain is GAGVSQSPRYKVAKRGQDVALRCDPISGHVSLFWYQQALGQGPEFLTYFQNEAQLDKSGLPSDRFFAERPEGSVSTLKIQRTQQEDSAVYLCASSYRQGGNTIYFGEGSWLTVV.

This rearrangement joins TRBV12-5 to TRBJ2-3, with D possibly matching TRBD1 (6 bases). Between the trimmed V and J ends, which lost 4 bases and 5 bases, there was a span of 10 bases. Germline V gene lookup returns CDR1 LGHNT and CDR2 FRNRAP. The CDR3 is 13 amino acids. The chain's CDR3 is CASGWTDGDTQYF. The CDR3 nucleotides are TGTGCTAGTGGTTGGACAGACGGAGATACGCAGTATTTT.

CDR3 in DNA: TGCGCCAGGTATTCCCGGAAATGGGACACCTACGAGCAGTACGTC. Its translation: CARYSRKWDTYEQYV. The V gene is TRBV23-1, the J gene TRBJ2-7; D might be TRBD1 (6 bases). TRBV23-1 is flagged as an ORF with uncertain function. The V gene lost 9 bases and the J gene lost 2 bases, with 20 bases spanning the gap. CDR3 length: 15 residues.

A few counts support this clonotype. The chain is built from TRBV6-2 or TRBV6-3 and TRBJ2-7; TRBD2 might be the D (5 bases). The germline gives CDR1 MNHEY, CDR2 SVGEGT. Trimming removed 2 bases from V and 0 bases from J, with 8 bases in between. The CDR3 sequence is 14 residues long. The CDR3 protein is CASSYEGFSYEQYF. The CDR3 DNA reads as TGTGCCAGCAGTTACGAGGGCTTCTCCTACGAGCAGTACTTC.

At least ten counts were recorded for this clonotype. CDR3 loop: CASSPGSGELFF. The CDR3 DNA is TGTGCCAGCAGCCCGGGGTCCGGGGAGCTGTTTTTT. The chain couples TRBV5-5 to TRBJ2-2; perhaps TRBD2 as D (5 bases). CDR1 is SGHKS, CDR2 YYEKEE, per germline (reference sequence). The V gene lost 4 bases and the J gene lost 6 bases, with 7 bases spanning the gap. The length of the CDR3 is 12 residues.

In its sample, this clonotype was seen many times. The chain carries TRBV9 and TRBJ1-1, with D perhaps matching TRBD1 (5 bases). Trimming cost V 0 bases and J 0 bases, with 9 bases left between them. Germline V gene lookup returns CDR1 SGDLS and CDR2 YYNGEE. The CDR3 runs to 15 residues. CDR3 DNA sequence: TGTGCCAGCAGCGTAGCCGGACACATGAACACTGAAGCTTTCTTT. This sequence encodes CASSVAGHMNTEAFF.

This clonotype was picked up a small number of times. The rearrangement links TRBV7-9 to TRBJ1-4; no clear D. The CDR3 length is 15 residues. Germline V CDR1 and CDR2: SEHNR, FQNEAQ (reference sequence). Trimming cost V 3 bases and J 6 bases, with 14 bases left between them. The CDR3 region has the DNA TGTGCCAGCAGCTTCCGGGGAACACTATATGAAAAACTGTTTTTT. Its protein is CASSFRGTLYEKLFF.

V gene TRBV20-1 combines with J gene TRBJ2-1; TRBD1 matches at 10 bases. V gave up 5 bases and J gave up 4 bases; unmatched junction bases: 11. This CDR3 is built from 16 residues. Germline V gene data show CDR1 as DFQATT and CDR2 as SNEGSKA (reference sequence). This chain's CDR3 is CSAHKPGQGIYNEQFF. In DNA form, the CDR3 reads TGCAGTGCTCATAAACCGGGACAGGGGATATACAATGAGCAGTTCTTC.

This clonotype was seen ten or more times. The chain has TRBV29-1 and TRBJ1-1; 7 positions agree with TRBD1. V lost 5 bases and J lost 6; bases outside the gene matches: 9. The CDR3 spans 13 residues. Germline-derived CDR1 and CDR2 are SQVTM and ANQGSEA. The CDR3 region has the DNA TGCAGCGTTTACCGGGACAGCTCTTCTGAAGCTTTCTTT. As protein: CSVYRDSSSEAFF.

CDR3 sequence (DNA): TGCAGCACCCACGGGACAGGGCCAACCGGGGCCAACGTCCTGACTTTC. Translated, it gives CSTHGTGPTGANVLTF. This chain uses TRBV29-1 with TRBJ2-6, with 9 bases fitting TRBD1. The germline V gene encodes CDR1 SQVTM and CDR2 ANQGSEA. The trim removed 8 bases at V and 4 bases at J, leaving 12 bases unmatched. This CDR3 is 16 amino acids long. Full variable domain (rest looked up from reference TRBV29-1 and TRBJ2-6): SAVISQKPSRDICQRGTSLTIQCQVDSQVTMMFWYRQQPGQSLTLIATANQGSEATYESGFVIDKFPISRPNLTFSTLTVSNMSPEDSSIYLCSTHGTGPTGANVLTFGAGSRLTVL.

The table lists this clonotype with many counts. The gene calls are TRBV12-3 or TRBV12-4 and TRBJ1-4, with 7 bases identical to TRBD1. The CDR3 loop spans 15 amino acids. V gave up 5 bases and J gave up 8 bases; unmatched junction bases: 11. The CDR3 DNA is TGTGCCAGCAGTCCCGGGACAGTCGAAATCGAAAAACTGTTTTTT. Amino acids: CASSPGTVEIEKLFF.

This clonotype was detected ten times or more. The chain couples TRBV7-2 to TRBJ2-7, with 10 nucleotides matching TRBD1. J lost 2 bases, V lost 4 bases, and 8 bases had no gene match. The CDR3 runs to 16 residues. Germline assignment: CDR1 SGHTA and CDR2 FQGNSA. The CDR3: CASSSDRGRRAYEQYF. The CDR3 DNA sequence: TGTGCCAGCAGCTCTGACAGGGGGCGCCGGGCCTACGAGCAGTACTTC.

This clonotype was found a few times. This chain joins TRBV10-3 and TRBJ2-7; D not resolved. The ends were cut back, 8 bases at V and 2 bases at J, with 13 bases in the middle. This CDR3 spans 13 amino acids. The V gene's germline CDR1 is ENHRY and CDR2 SYGVKD. CDR3 coding DNA: TGTGCCATCTTGGACCAACTTACCTACGAGCAGTACTTC. This gives the protein CAILDQLTYEQYF.

The rearrangement links TRBV9 to TRBJ2-7, with D possibly TRBD1 on 6 matching bases. The germline V and J ends were trimmed by 2 bases and 7 bases, with 19 bases remaining between them. The germline V gene encodes CDR1 SGDLS and CDR2 YYNGEE. The CDR3 loop spans 15 amino acids. The chain's CDR3 is CASSVDRRRIGEQYV. CDR3 in DNA: TGTGCCAGCAGCGTTGACAGGCGCCGGATTGGGGAGCAGTACGTC.

V gene TRBV7-2 combines with J gene TRBJ1-2; D is uncertain. From germline, CDR1 is SGHTA and CDR2 FQGNSA. The V end was cut by 1 base, the J end by 5 bases, with 8 bases between. This CDR3 has 13 amino acids. DNA for the CDR3: TGTGCCAGCAGCTTAGGGTACCGATATGGCTACACCTTC. It codes for CASSLGYRYGYTF. Using reference TRBV7-2 and TRBJ1-2 for the parts outside the CDR3, the full variable domain is GAGVSQSPSNKVTEKGKDVELRCDPISGHTALYWYRQSLGQGLEFLIYFQGNSAPDKSGLPSDRFSAERTGGSVSTLTIQRTQQEDSAVYLCASSLGYRYGYTFGSGTRLTVV.

This clonotype has ten or more counts. This chain joins TRBV4-2 and TRBJ1-6; 8 bases are a match to TRBD1. The CDR3 sequence is 15 residues long. Germline CDR1 LGHNA, CDR2 YNFKEQ. Trimming removed 1 base from V and 12 bases from J; junction bases left unmatched: 8. The DNA for the CDR3 is TGTGCCAGCAGCCAAGTAATCAGGGGGCTTGGACCCCTCCACTTT. Translated, it gives CASSQVIRGLGPLHF.

This chain links TRBV29-1 with TRBJ2-7; maybe TRBD2 (5 bases). Germline values: CDR1 SQVTM, CDR2 ANQGSEA. CDR3 length equals 14 residues. Trimming stripped 2 bases from V and 2 bases from J, with 13 bases between. CDR3 amino acids: CSVETRANTYEQYF. CDR3 sequence (DNA): TGCAGCGTTGAAACGAGGGCCAACACCTACGAGCAGTACTTC.